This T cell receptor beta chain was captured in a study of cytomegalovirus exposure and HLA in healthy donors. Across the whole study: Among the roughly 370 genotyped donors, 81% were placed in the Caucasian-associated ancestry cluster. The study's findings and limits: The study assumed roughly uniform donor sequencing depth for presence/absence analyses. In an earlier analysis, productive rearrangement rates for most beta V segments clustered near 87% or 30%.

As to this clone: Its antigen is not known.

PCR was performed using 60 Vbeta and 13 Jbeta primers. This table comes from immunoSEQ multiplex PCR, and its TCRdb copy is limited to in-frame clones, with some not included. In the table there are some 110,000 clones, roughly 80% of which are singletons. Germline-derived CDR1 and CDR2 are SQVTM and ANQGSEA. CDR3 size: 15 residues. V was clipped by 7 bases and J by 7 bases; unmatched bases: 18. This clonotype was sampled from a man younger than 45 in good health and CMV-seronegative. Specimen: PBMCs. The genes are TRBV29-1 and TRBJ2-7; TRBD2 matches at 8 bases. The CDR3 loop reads CSGPPGERGIMEQYF. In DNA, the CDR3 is TGCAGCGGACCACCCGGTGAGCGGGGGATCATGGAGCAGTACTTC.